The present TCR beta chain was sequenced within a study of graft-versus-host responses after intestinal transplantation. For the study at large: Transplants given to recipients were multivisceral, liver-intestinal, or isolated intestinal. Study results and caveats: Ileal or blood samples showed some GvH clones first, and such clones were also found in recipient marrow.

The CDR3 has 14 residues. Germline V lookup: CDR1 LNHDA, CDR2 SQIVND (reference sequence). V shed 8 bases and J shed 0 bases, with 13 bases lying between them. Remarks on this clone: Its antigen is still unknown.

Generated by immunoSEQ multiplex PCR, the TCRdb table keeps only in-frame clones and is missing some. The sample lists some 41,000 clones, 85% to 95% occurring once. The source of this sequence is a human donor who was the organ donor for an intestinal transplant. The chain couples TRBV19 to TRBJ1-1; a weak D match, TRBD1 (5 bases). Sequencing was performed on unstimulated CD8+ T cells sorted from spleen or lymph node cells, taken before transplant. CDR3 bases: TGTGCCAGTGGGACCTGGGGTTTGAACACTGAAGCTTTCTTT. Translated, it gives CASGTWGLNTEAFF.